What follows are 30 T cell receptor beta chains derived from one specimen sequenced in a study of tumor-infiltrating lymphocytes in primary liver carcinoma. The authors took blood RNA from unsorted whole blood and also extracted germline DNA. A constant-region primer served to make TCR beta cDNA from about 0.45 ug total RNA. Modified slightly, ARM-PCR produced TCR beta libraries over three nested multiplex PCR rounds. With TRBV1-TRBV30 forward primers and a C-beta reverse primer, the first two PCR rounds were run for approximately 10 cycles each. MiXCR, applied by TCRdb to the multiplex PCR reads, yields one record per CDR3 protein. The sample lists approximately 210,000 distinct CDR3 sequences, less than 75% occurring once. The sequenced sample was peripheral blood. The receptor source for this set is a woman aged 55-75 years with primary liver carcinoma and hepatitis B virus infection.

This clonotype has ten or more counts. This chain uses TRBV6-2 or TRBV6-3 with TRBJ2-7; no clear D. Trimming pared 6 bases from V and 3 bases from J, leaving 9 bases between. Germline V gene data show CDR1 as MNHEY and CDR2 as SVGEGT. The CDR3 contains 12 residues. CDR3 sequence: CASRESNYEQYF. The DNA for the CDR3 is TGTGCCAGCAGGGAATCGAACTACGAGCAGTACTTC.

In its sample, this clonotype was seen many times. This CDR3 reads CASTEGITLSYEQYF. For the CDR3, the DNA is TGTGCCAGCACAGAGGGTATAACCCTCTCCTACGAGCAGTACTTC. This chain joins TRBV28 and TRBJ2-7; D perhaps matches TRBD2 (5 bases). This CDR3 comprises 15 residues. Germline CDR1 reads MDHEN; CDR2 reads SYDVKM. The ends were cut back, 7 bases at V and 0 bases at J, with 16 bases in the middle.

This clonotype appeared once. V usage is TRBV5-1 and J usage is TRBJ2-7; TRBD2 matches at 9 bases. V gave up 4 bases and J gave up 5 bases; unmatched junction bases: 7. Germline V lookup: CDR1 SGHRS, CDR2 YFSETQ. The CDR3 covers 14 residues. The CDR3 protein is CASSPISGSHEQYF. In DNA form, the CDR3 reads TGCGCCAGCAGCCCGATTAGCGGGAGCCACGAGCAGTACTTC.

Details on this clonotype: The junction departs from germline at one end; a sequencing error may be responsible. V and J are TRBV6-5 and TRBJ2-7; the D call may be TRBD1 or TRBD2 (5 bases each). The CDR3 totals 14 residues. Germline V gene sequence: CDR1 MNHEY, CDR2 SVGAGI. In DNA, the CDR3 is TGTGCCAACAGTCGCCGGGACGGAGGCCTCGAGCAGTACTTC. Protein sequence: CANSRRDGGLEQYF.

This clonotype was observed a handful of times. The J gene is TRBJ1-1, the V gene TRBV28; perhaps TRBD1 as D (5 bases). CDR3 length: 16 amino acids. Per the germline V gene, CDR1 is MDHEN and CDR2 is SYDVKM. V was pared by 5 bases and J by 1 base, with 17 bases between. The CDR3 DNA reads TGTGCCAGCAGTACCTTTTGGCGGGGGAGGAACACTGAAGCTTTCTTT. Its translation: CASSTFWRGRNTEAFF.

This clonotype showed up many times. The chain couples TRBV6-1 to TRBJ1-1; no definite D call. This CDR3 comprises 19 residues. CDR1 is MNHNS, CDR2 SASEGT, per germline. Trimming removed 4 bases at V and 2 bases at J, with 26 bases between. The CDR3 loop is CASSVGRLKAYPDNTEAFF. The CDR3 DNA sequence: TGTGCCAGCAGTGTCGGCAGGCTTAAGGCATACCCGGATAACACTGAAGCTTTCTTT.

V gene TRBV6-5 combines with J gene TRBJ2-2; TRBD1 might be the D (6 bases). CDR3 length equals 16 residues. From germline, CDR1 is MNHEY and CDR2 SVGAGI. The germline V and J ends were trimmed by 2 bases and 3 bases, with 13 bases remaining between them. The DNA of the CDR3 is TGTGCCAGCAGTTACCAGTACAACAGGGACACCGGGGAGCTGTTTTTT. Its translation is CASSYQYNRDTGELFF.

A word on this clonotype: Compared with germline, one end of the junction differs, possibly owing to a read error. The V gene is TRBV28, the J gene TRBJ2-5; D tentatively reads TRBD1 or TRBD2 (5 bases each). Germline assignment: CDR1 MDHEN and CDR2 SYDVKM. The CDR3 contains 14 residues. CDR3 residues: CASLDGGTQETQCF. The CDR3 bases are TGTGCCAGCCTCGATGGGGGAACCCAAGAGACCCAGTGCTTC. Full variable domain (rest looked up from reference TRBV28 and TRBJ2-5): DVKVTQSSRYLVKRTGEKVFLECVQDMDHENMFWYRQDPGLGLRLIYFSYDVKMKEKGDIPEGYSVSREKKERFSLILESASTNQTSMYLCASLDGGTQETQCFGPGTRLLVL.

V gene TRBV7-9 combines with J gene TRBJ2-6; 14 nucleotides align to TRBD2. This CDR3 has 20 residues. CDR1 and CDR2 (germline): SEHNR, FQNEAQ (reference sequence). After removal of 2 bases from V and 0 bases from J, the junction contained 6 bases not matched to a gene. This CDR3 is CASSLRTSGRFSSGANVLTF. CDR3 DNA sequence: TGTGCCAGCAGCTTACGGACTAGCGGGAGGTTCAGCTCTGGGGCCAACGTCCTGACTTTC.

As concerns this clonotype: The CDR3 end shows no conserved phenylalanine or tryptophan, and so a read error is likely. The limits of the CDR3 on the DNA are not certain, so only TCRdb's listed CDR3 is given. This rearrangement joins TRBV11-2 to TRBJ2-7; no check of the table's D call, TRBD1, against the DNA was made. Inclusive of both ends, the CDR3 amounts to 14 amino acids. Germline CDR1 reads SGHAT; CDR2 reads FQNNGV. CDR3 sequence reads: CASSLLGVLYQQDL.

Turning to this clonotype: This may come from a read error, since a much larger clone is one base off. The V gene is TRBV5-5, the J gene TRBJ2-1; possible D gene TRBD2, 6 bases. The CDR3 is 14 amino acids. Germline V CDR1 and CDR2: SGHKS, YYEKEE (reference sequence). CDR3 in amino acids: CDSSSTGTSNEQFF. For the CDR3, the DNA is TGTGACAGCAGCTCAACCGGGACTTCAAATGAGCAGTTCTTC.

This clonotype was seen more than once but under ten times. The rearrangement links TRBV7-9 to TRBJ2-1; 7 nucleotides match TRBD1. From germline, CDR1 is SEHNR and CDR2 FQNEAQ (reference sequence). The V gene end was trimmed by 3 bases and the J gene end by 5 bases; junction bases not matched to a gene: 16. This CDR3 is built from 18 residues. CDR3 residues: CASSFRGGSRTGDNEQFF. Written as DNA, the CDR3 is TGTGCCAGCAGCTTCCGAGGTGGGAGTCGGACAGGCGACAATGAGCAGTTCTTC.

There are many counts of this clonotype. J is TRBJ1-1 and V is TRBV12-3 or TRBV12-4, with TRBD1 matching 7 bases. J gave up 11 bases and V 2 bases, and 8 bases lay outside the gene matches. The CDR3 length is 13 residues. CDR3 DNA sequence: TGTGCCAGCAGTTTATTGGGACAGCCGAAGGCTTTCTTT. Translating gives CASSLLGQPKAFF.

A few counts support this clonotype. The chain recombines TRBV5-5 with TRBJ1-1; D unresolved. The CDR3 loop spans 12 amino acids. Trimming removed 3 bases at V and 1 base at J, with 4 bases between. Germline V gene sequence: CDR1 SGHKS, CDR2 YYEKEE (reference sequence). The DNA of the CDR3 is TGTGCCAGCAGCTATAAGAACACTGAAGCTTTCTTT. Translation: CASSYKNTEAFF.

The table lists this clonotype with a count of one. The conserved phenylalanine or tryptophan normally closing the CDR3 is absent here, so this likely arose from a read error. The DNA for the CDR3 is TGTGCCAGCAGCTCAAAAGCGGGGAGCTCCTACAATGAGCAGTTCTAC. This translates into CASSSKAGSSYNEQFY. The chain links TRBV5-4 to TRBJ2-1; TRBD2 matches 7 bases. Germline V gene sequence: CDR1 SGHNT, CDR2 YYREEE (reference sequence). V lost 3 bases to trimming and J lost 0 bases; unmatched junction nucleotides: 6. CDR3 length equals 16 residues.

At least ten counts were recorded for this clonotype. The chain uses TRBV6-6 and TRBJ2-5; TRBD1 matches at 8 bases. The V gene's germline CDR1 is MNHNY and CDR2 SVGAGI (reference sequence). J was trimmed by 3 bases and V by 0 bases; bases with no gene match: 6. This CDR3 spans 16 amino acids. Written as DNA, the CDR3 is TGTGCCAGCAGTTACTCGTCCAGGGGGCTGAAAGAGACCCAGTACTTC. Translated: CASSYSSRGLKETQYF.

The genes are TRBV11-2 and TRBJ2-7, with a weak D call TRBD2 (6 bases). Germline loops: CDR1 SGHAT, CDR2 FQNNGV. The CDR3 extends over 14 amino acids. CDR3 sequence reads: CAASHRGLSYEQYF. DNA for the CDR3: TGTGCAGCATCCCATAGGGGACTGTCCTACGAGCAGTACTTC.

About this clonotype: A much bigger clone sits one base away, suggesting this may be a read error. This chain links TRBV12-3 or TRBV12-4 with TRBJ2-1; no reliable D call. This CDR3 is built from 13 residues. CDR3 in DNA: TGTGCCAGCAGTTTTTTTCAGTTCAATGAGAAGTTCTTC. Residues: CASSFFQFNEKFF.

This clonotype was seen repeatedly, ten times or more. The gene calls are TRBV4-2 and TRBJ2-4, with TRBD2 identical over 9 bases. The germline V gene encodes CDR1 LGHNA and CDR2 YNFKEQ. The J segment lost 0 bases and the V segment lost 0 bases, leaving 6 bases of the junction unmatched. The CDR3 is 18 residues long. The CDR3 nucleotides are TGTGCCAGCAGCCAAGATGTTAGCGGGAGCGGAGCCAAAAACATTCAGTACTTC. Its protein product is CASSQDVSGSGAKNIQYF.

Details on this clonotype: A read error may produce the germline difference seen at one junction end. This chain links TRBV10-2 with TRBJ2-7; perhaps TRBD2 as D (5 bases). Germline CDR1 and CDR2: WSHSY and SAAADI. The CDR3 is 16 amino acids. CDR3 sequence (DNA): TGCGCCAACAGTGTTCAGCAGACCATAGGGAGCTACGAGCAGTACTTC. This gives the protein CANSVQQTIGSYEQYF.

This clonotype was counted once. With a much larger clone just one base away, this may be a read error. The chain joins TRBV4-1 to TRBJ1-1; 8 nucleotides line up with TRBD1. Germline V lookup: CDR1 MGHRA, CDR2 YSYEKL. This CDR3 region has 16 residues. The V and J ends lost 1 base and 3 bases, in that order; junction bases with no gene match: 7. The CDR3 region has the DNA TGCGCCAGCAGCCAAGGCCCCAGGGGGCTCGACACTGAAGCTTTCTTT. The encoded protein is CASSQGPRGLDTEAFF.

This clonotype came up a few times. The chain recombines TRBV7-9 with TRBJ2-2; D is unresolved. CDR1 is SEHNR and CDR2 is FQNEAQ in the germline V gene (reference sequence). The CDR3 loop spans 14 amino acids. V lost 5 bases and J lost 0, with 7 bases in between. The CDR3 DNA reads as TGTGCCAGCAGCCCAAGGGCGAACACCGGGGAGCTGTTTTTT. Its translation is CASSPRANTGELFF.

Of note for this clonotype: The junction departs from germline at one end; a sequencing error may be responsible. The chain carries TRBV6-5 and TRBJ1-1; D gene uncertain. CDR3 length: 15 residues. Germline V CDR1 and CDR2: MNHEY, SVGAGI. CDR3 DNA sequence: TGTGCCAGCATTTACTCTTACAGAGGAAACACTGAAGCTTTCTTT. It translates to CASIYSYRGNTEAFF.

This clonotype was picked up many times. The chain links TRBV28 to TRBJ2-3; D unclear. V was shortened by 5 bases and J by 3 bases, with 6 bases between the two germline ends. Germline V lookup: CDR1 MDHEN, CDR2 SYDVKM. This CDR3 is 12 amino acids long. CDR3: CASSTITDTQYF. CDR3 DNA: TGTGCCAGCAGTACGATAACAGATACGCAGTATTTT. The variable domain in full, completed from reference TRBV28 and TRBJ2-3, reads DVKVTQSSRYLVKRTGEKVFLECVQDMDHENMFWYRQDPGLGLRLIYFSYDVKMKEKGDIPEGYSVSREKKERFSLILESASTNQTSMYLCASSTITDTQYFGPGTRLTVL.

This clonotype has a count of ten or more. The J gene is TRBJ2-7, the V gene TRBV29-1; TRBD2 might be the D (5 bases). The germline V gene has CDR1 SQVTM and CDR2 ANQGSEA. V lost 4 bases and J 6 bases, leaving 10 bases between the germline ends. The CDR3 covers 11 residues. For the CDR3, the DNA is TGCAGCGTTGCCGGGATCGGCGAGCAGTACTTC. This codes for CSVAGIGEQYF.

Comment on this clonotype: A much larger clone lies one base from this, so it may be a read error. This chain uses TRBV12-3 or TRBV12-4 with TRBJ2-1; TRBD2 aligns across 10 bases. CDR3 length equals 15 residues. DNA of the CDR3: TGTGTCAGCAGTAATAGCGGGAGGCACTACAATGAGCAGTTCTTC. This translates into CVSSNSGRHYNEQFF.

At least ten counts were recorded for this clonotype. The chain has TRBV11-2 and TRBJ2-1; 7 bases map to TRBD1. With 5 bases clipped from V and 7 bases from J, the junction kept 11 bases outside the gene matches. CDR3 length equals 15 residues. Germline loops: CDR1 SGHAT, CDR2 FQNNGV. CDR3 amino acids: CASSGMGQMGNEQFF. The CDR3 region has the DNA TGTGCCAGCAGCGGTATGGGACAGATGGGGAATGAGCAGTTCTTC.

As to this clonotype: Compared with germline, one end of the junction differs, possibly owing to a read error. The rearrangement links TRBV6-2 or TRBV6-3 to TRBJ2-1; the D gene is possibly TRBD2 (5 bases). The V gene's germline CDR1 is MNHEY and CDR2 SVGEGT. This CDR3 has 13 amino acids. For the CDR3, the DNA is TGTGTCAGCAGTCAACCTAGTCGGGGTAAGCAGTTCTTC. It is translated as CVSSQPSRGKQFF.

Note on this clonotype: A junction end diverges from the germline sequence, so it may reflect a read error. CDR3 sequence (DNA): TGTGCCATCAGCTTAGGCAGGGGGCACACCTATAATTCACCCCTCCACTTT. It yields the protein CAISLGRGHTYNSPLHF. V and J are TRBV11-2 and TRBJ1-6, with 8 bases fitting TRBD1. Germline CDR1 SGHAT, CDR2 FQNNGV. The CDR3 sequence is 17 residues long.

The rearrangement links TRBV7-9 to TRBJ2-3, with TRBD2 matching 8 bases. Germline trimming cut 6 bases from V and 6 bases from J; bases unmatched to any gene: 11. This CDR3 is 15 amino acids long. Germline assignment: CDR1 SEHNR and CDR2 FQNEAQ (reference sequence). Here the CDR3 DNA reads TGTGCCAGCAGTCCCCCGTGGACTAGCAGTGATACGCAGTATTTT. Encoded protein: CASSPPWTSSDTQYF.